The next 12 T cell receptor beta chains were all read from a single sample in a study of shared clonotypes between healthy human individuals. Data came from immunoSEQ multiplex PCR; TCRdb stores just in-frame clones and leaves some out. Among about 1.5 million clones listed, 98% were seen once. Material for sequencing was naive CD4+ T cells sorted from blood. Subset reported: CD45RA+ positively selected. These receptors were obtained from a man younger than 40 in good health.

CDR3 loop: CSGEPTVNYNEQFF. CDR3 sequence (DNA): TGCAGCGGGGAACCGACCGTAAACTACAATGAGCAGTTCTTC. This chain joins TRBV29-1 and TRBJ2-1; D is uncertain. The CDR3 covers 14 residues. In germline, CDR1 is SQVTM, CDR2 ANQGSEA. V lost 7 bases to trimming and J lost 3 bases, with 16 bases between them.

This chain joins TRBV28 and TRBJ2-7; D call uncertain. Germline V gene data show CDR1 as MDHEN and CDR2 as SYDVKM. The CDR3 contains 12 residues. V was pared by 3 bases and J by 6 bases, with 9 bases between. Written as DNA, the CDR3 is TGTGCCAGCAGTTTGTCCCGGGTCGAGCAGTACTTC. Protein product: CASSLSRVEQYF.

This sequence joins TRBV2 and TRBJ2-4, with TRBD2 matching over 7 bases. The CDR3 sequence is 20 residues long. Trimming at V came to 8 bases and at J to 0 bases, leaving 22 bases not matched to a gene. The V gene's germline CDR1 is SNHLY and CDR2 FYNNEI. DNA of the CDR3: TGTGCCAGCCTACACTATACGGGAGGAGAGATCAATCTAGCCAAAAACATTCAGTACTTC. Encoded protein: CASLHYTGGEINLAKNIQYF.

The CDR3 protein is CASSLASGRPYWTPDEQFF. Written as DNA, the CDR3 is TGTGCCAGCAGTTTAGCTAGCGGGAGACCCTACTGGACACCGGATGAGCAGTTCTTC. The J gene is TRBJ2-1, the V gene TRBV27; 10 bases match TRBD2. The CDR3 loop spans 19 amino acids. Germline V CDR1 and CDR2: MNHEY, SMNVEV (reference sequence). The trim removed 2 bases at V and 8 bases at J, leaving 18 bases unmatched.

This rearrangement joins TRBV7-8 to TRBJ1-2; 10 positions agree with TRBD1. Germline V lookup: CDR1 SGHVS, CDR2 FQNEAQ. The CDR3 sequence is 14 residues long. After removal of 5 bases from V and 7 bases from J, the junction contained 7 bases not matched to a gene. In nucleotides, the CDR3 is TGTGCCAGCAGCATGGGACAGGGGCTGGTTGGCTACACCTTC. Its protein product is CASSMGQGLVGYTF.

The chain couples TRBV2 to TRBJ2-7, with D tentatively TRBD1 (6 bases). Trimming took 7 bases from V and 6 from J, leaving 16 bases between them. The CDR3 sequence is 13 residues long. Germline CDR1 and CDR2: SNHLY and FYNNEI. The CDR3 loop reads CASTATGYGEQYF. The DNA of the CDR3 is TGTGCCAGCACCGCGACAGGTTACGGCGAGCAGTACTTC. The full variable domain, rest sourced from reference TRBV2 and TRBJ2-7, is EPEVTQTPSHQVTQMGQEVILRCVPISNHLYFYWYRQILGQKVEFLVSFYNNEISEKSEIFDDQFSVERPDGSNFTLKIRSTKLEDSAMYFCASTATGYGEQYFGPGTRLTVT.

The sample holds one count of this clone. The chain links TRBV6-6 to TRBJ2-4; 10 nucleotides match TRBD1. The CDR3 is 12 residues long. Looked up from germline, CDR1 is MNHNY and CDR2 is SVGAGI (reference sequence). The V gene end was trimmed by 6 bases and the J gene end by 13 bases; junction bases not matched to a gene: 6. CDR3 residues: CASRPRQGAQYF. CDR3 DNA: TGTGCCAGCAGACCGAGACAGGGGGCCCAGTACTTC.

The V and J genes are TRBV29-1 and TRBJ2-1; tentatively, D is TRBD1 (5 bases). The CDR3 totals 16 residues. The V gene lost 1 base and the J gene lost 3 bases, with 16 bases spanning the gap. In germline, CDR1 is SQVTM, CDR2 ANQGSEA. CDR3 sequence: CSVEGPARGLYNEQFF. The CDR3 DNA sequence: TGCAGCGTTGAAGGGCCCGCTAGGGGTCTCTACAATGAGCAGTTCTTC.

The rearrangement uses TRBV5-4 and TRBJ2-7, with D hard to call. The CDR3 is made up of 14 amino acids. The V gene lost 2 bases and the J gene lost 0 bases, with 9 bases spanning the gap. Per the germline V gene, CDR1 is SGHNT and CDR2 is YYREEE (reference sequence). CDR3 sequence (DNA): TGTGCCAGCAGCTTTAGGCCAACCTCCTACGAGCAGTACTTC. It yields the protein CASSFRPTSYEQYF.

The V call is TRBV19, the J call TRBJ1-5; 7 bases match TRBD1. Germline V gene sequence: CDR1 LNHDA, CDR2 SQIVND (reference sequence). The CDR3 spans 15 residues. Trimming cost V 0 bases and J 7 bases; bases outside gene matches: 6. The CDR3 sequence: CASSIERGRVQPQHF. For the CDR3, the DNA is TGTGCCAGTAGTATAGAGAGGGGGCGCGTCCAGCCCCAGCATTTT.

Of note for this clone: The sample has other DNA sequences that encode this CDR3 too. The chain joins TRBV29-1 to TRBJ2-3; D not resolved. Germline loops: CDR1 SQVTM, CDR2 ANQGSEA. The germline V and J ends were trimmed by 2 bases and 0 bases, with 6 bases remaining between them. This CDR3 is 13 amino acids long. CDR3 loop: CSVERGSTDTQYF. CDR3 nucleotide sequence: TGCAGCGTTGAACGTGGAAGCACAGATACGCAGTATTTT.

CDR3 protein: CASSLAGFQPQHF. The DNA of the CDR3 is TGTGCCAGCAGCTTAGCCGGGTTTCAGCCCCAGCATTTT. The chain couples TRBV7-2 to TRBJ1-5, with unresolved D. Trimming shortened V by 0 bases and J by 6 bases, and 6 bases separated the two germline ends. CDR1 and CDR2 (germline): SGHTA, FQGNSA. This CDR3 is built from 13 residues.